This entry lists 17 T cell receptor beta chains sequenced from one sample in a study of blood T cell repertoires in COVID-19. TCRdb's table, derived via immunoSEQ multiplex PCR, lists solely in-frame clones and lacks some. This repertoire shows roughly 130,000 clones, about 79% found once; its top ten account for under 9.5%. Sequenced sample: PBMCs or T cells enriched from blood (not recorded which). These receptors all come from a middle-aged man who had recovered from COVID-19.

V usage is TRBV19 and J usage is TRBJ2-3; 13 bases line up with TRBD2. J lost 1 base, V lost 0 bases, and 7 bases had no gene match. Germline lookup yields CDR1 LNHDA and CDR2 SQIVND (reference sequence). CDR3 length: 19 amino acids. As DNA, the CDR3 is TGTGCCAGTAGTATAGATCGAGGGACTAGCGGGGCCCGCACAGATACGCAGTATTTT. Amino acids: CASSIDRGTSGARTDTQYF. The variable domain in full, with the rest retrieved from reference TRBV19 and TRBJ2-3, is DGGITQSPKYLFRKEGQNVTLSCEQNLNHDAMYWYRQDPGQGLRLIYYSQIVNDFQKGDIAEGYSVSREKKESFPLTVTSAQKNPTAFYLCASSIDRGTSGARTDTQYFGPGTRLTVL.

In its sample, this clone was seen once. The chain has TRBV28 and TRBJ1-5; 8 bases are shared with TRBD1. After removal of 7 bases from V and 12 bases from J, the junction contained 8 bases not matched to a gene. Germline CDR1 and CDR2: MDHEN and SYDVKM. There are 12 residues in the CDR3. The CDR3 spells CASNIQGDDQHF. DNA for the CDR3: TGTGCCAGCAACATACAGGGGGATGACCAGCATTTT.

The chain carries TRBV11-3 and TRBJ2-1, with TRBD2 matching 9 bases. Trimming removed 1 base from V and 10 bases from J; junction bases left unmatched: 14. CDR1 and CDR2 from the germline V gene are SGHNT and YENEEA. The CDR3 is 17 residues long. The CDR3 region has the DNA TGTGCCAGCAGCTTAGTTCCCATACCTCTAGCGGGGAGAGAGCAGTTCTTC. This sequence encodes CASSLVPIPLAGREQFF.

The V and J genes are TRBV14 and TRBJ1-2; TRBD1 matches 9 bases. V gave up 4 bases and J gave up 8 bases; unmatched junction bases: 2. The CDR3 length is 12 residues. CDR1 SGHDN and CDR2 FVKESK come from the germline V gene. The CDR3 DNA reads as TGTGCCAGCAGCCCGGACAGGGGCGGCTACACCTTC. Protein product: CASSPDRGGYTF.

This clone showed up just a few times. J is TRBJ1-2 and V is TRBV9; 7 bases fit TRBD1. V dropped 3 bases and J dropped 5; count of bases not matched to a gene: 10. Per germline, CDR1 SGDLS and CDR2 YYNGEE. The CDR3 is made up of 15 amino acids. The CDR3 DNA sequence: TGTGCCAGCAGCGCCGGACAGGAGACTGTTTATGGCTACACCTTC. Translated: CASSAGQETVYGYTF.

In nucleotides, the CDR3 is TGTGCCAGTAGATCAGAGGGCACCAACACAGATACGCAGTATTTT. Translated: CASRSEGTNTDTQYF. The chain couples TRBV19 to TRBJ2-3; tentatively, D is TRBD2 (5 bases). The CDR3 totals 15 residues. In germline, CDR1 is LNHDA, CDR2 SQIVND (reference sequence). V was trimmed by 6 bases and J by 2 bases, leaving 15 bases between them.

V usage is TRBV5-1 and J usage is TRBJ2-3, with D perhaps matching TRBD2 (7 bases). This CDR3 has 15 residues. The germline CDR1 and CDR2 sequences are SGHRS and YFSETQ. V lost 6 bases and J 1 base, leaving 15 bases between the germline ends. CDR3 bases: TGCGCCAGCAATCCGGCGGGGGCCCGCACAGATACGCAGTATTTT. It codes for CASNPAGARTDTQYF.

The CDR3 coding sequence is TGCGCCAGCAGCCGCCGGGACAGCCGAAACACCGGGGAGCTGTTTTTT. It translates to CASSRRDSRNTGELFF. The rearrangement uses TRBV4-3 and TRBJ2-2; 7 nucleotides match TRBD1. The junction had 7 bases not matched to a gene; V was cut back by 4 bases and J by 2 bases. The length of the CDR3 is 16 residues. Germline-derived CDR1 and CDR2 are LGHNA and YSLEER.

This clone was found once. The chain couples TRBV7-2 to TRBJ1-2; possible D gene TRBD1, 5 bases. The CDR3 sequence is 15 residues long. Per germline, CDR1 SGHTA and CDR2 FQGNSA. Trimming cost V 5 bases and J 7 bases, with 20 bases left between them. The CDR3 sequence is CASSPLLGGYSGYTF. DNA for the CDR3: TGTGCCAGCAGCCCCCTTTTGGGGGGGTACAGTGGCTACACCTTC.

The V call is TRBV7-2, the J call TRBJ2-7; 12 nucleotides line up with TRBD2. The germline CDR1 and CDR2 sequences are SGHTA and FQGNSA. The CDR3 covers 16 residues. The junction had 7 bases not matched to a gene; V was cut back by 5 bases and J by 2 bases. CDR3 nucleotides: TGTGCCAGCAGCCCTACTAGCGGGGGGATACCCTACGAGCAGTACTTC. This encodes CASSPTSGGIPYEQYF.

The chain employs TRBV5-6 and TRBJ1-5, with TRBD1 as a possible D gene (6 bases). CDR1 and CDR2 (germline): SGHDT, YYEEEE. V was trimmed by 4 bases and J by 1 base, leaving 18 bases between them. The CDR3 contains 17 residues. CDR3 coding DNA: TGTGCCAGCAGCCCTTATCCCGGGACAACAAGCAATCAGCCCCAGCATTTT. As protein: CASSPYPGTTSNQPQHF.

The chain's CDR3 is CASRLRPSSGNTIYF. The CDR3 DNA sequence: TGTGCCAGCAGATTGCGGCCCAGCTCTGGAAACACCATATATTTT. V is TRBV6-5 and J is TRBJ1-3, with D uncertain. Trimming shortened V by 6 bases and J by 0 bases, and 12 bases separated the two germline ends. The CDR3 sequence is 15 residues long. Germline assignment: CDR1 MNHEY and CDR2 SVGAGI.

This clone was detected only a few times. The rearrangement joins TRBV24-1 to TRBJ1-4; D may be TRBD1 (6 bases). Germline CDR1 and CDR2: KGHDR and SFDVKD. Trimming pared 7 bases from V and 2 bases from J, leaving 10 bases between. The CDR3 has 14 residues. The CDR3 DNA reads as TGTGCCACCAGAATAGACAGGACTAATGAAAAACTGTTTTTT. This gives the protein CATRIDRTNEKLFF.

This chain connects TRBV3-1 (or the pseudogene TRBV3-2) to TRBJ1-1, with 8 bases matching TRBD1. Unmatched junction bases numbered 15, after V lost 2 bases and J lost 10 bases. This CDR3 has 16 amino acids. The germline V gene encodes CDR1 LGHDT and CDR2 YNNKEL (reference sequence). The CDR3 sequence is CASSQLWDAGGRRAFF. The CDR3 DNA reads TGTGCCAGCAGCCAACTCTGGGATGCAGGGGGCCGAAGAGCTTTCTTT.

The V and J genes are TRBV5-1 and TRBJ1-3, with a weak D call TRBD1 (5 bases). The germline V and J ends were trimmed by 0 bases and 0 bases, with 7 bases remaining between them. The length of the CDR3 is 15 residues. The germline V gene encodes CDR1 SGHRS and CDR2 YFSETQ. The chain's CDR3 is CASSLGTNSGNTIYF. The CDR3 nucleotides read TGCGCCAGCAGCTTGGGGACAAACTCTGGAAACACCATATATTTT.

This clone was detected only a few times. The chain is built from TRBV6-5 and TRBJ2-3, with unresolved D. The V end was cut by 7 bases, the J end by 0 bases, with 11 bases between. The CDR3 loop spans 14 amino acids. The germline gives CDR1 MNHEY, CDR2 SVGAGI. DNA of the CDR3: TGTGCCAGCAAACCCGGAGATAGCACAGATACGCAGTATTTT. Amino acid sequence: CASKPGDSTDTQYF.

This chain joins TRBV10-3 and TRBJ2-5; 9 positions agree with TRBD1. J lost 5 bases, V lost 3 bases, and 4 bases had no gene match. The CDR3 length is 14 residues. Germline-derived CDR1 and CDR2 are ENHRY and SYGVKD. CDR3 nucleotide sequence: TGTGCCATCAGTGAAGTTGGACAGGGGGAGACCCAGTACTTC. Its protein is CAISEVGQGETQYF.